This T cell receptor beta chain was sequenced for a study of T-cell memory formation after mild COVID-19. This clonotype was counted only a few times. No antigen is known for it. From 5'RACE with constant-segment primers came TCR alpha and TCR beta cDNA libraries that carried sample barcodes and UMIs. A single record per CDR3 protein comes from TCRdb applying MiXCR to the 5' RACE reads. Of 450,000 to 650,000 distinct CDR3 sequences listed, about a fifth were seen once; the top ten hold around an eighth. The study, taken as a whole, reports: Some SARS-CoV-2-responding clones were already detected in memory before infection. Clones that shrank (day 15 to 85) were balanced CD4/CD8, whereas later expanders leaned CD4+.

J was trimmed by 1 base and V by 4 bases; bases with no gene match: 6. The germline gives CDR1 KGHDR, CDR2 SFDVKD. The CDR3 spans 16 residues. V gene TRBV24-1 combines with J gene TRBJ1-5; 7 bases match TRBD1. The sequencing input was PBMCs or a T cell subset sorted from them (not recorded which). The clonotype originates from an adult woman who had mild COVID-19 (a few samples of this study predate the infection). Cell type and time point are not known. CDR3 residues: CATSEATGQSNQPQHF. CDR3 DNA sequence: TGTGCCACCAGTGAAGCAACGGGACAGAGCAATCAGCCCCAGCATTTT.